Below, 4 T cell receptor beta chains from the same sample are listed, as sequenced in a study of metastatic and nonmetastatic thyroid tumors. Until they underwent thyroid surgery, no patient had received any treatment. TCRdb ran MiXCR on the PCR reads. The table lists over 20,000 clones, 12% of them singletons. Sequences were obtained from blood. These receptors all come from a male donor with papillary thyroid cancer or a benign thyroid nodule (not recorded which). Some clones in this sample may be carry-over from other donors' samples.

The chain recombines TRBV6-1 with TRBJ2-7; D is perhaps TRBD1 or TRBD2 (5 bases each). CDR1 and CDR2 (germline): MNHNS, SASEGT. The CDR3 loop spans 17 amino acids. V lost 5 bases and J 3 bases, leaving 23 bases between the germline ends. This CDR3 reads CASSFLMGSGRIYEQYF. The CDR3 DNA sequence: TGTGCCAGCAGTTTTCTCATGGGGTCGGGACGGATCTACGAGCAGTACTTC.

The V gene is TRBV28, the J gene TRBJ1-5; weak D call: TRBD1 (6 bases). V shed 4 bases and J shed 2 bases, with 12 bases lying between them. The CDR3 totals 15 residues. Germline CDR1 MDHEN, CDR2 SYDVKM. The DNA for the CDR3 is TGTGCCAGCAGTTCCAAATCAGGGGGCAATCAGCCCCAGCATTTT. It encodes CASSSKSGGNQPQHF.

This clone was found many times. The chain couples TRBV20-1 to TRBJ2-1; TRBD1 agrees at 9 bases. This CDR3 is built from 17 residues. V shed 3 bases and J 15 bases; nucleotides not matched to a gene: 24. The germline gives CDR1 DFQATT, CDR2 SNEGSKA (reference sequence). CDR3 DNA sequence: TGCAGTGCTAGTCGAAAGATTGGGGGGACAGGGAGGAAGGCTCGGTTCTTC. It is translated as CSASRKIGGTGRKARFF.

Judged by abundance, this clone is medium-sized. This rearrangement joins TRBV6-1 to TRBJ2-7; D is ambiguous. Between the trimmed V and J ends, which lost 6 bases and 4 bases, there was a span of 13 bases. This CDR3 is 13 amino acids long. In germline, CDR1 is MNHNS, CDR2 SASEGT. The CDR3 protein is CASSPQRPYEQYF. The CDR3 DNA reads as TGTGCCAGCAGCCCACAGAGGCCGTACGAGCAGTACTTC.